The 5 T cell receptor beta chains presented below share a single source sample, sequenced in a study of T cells in Graves' hyperthyroidism and ophthalmopathy. Using RNA transcripts as the source, TCR beta CDR3 regions were amplified. The TCR CDR3 was amplified in a first-round RT-PCR using the HTBI primer set. TCRdb redid the calling of the multiplex PCR reads with MiXCR, one entry per CDR3 protein. In the table there are around 350,000 distinct CDR3 sequences, about a sixth of which are singletons. The sequencing sample was made of blood. These receptors were taken from a woman aged 18 to 35 with Graves' hyperthyroidism that later progressed to Graves' ophthalmopathy.

This clonotype was picked up many times. The rearrangement joins TRBV29-1 to TRBJ2-5; D might be TRBD1 (5 bases). Germline CDR1 SQVTM, CDR2 ANQGSEA. This CDR3 contains 11 residues. The ends were cut back, 5 bases at V and 4 bases at J, with 8 bases in the middle. CDR3 in amino acids: CSVTRAETQYF. CDR3 DNA sequence: TGCAGCGTTACCAGGGCAGAGACCCAGTACTTC.

This clonotype occurred many times. The rearrangement links TRBV6-1 to TRBJ1-5; no firm D call. The germline gives CDR1 MNHNS, CDR2 SASEGT. V was pared by 6 bases and J by 4 bases, with 22 bases between. CDR3 size: 17 residues. CDR3 amino acids: CASSLPGRRSTNQPQHF. CDR3 DNA sequence: TGTGCCAGCAGCCTACCTGGAAGGCGGAGCACGAATCAGCCCCAGCATTTT.

This clonotype was found many times. The gene calls are TRBV11-2 and TRBJ2-5; D ambiguous. CDR3 size: 17 residues. The germline CDR1 and CDR2 sequences are SGHAT and FQNNGV. Trimming took 0 bases from V and 4 from J, leaving 18 bases between them. The CDR3 DNA reads TGTGCCAGCAGCTTAGAGGTGGGCCCTTTCTCTTCAGAGACCCAGTACTTC. Translating gives CASSLEVGPFSSETQYF.

Ten or more counts support this clonotype. This chain joins TRBV28 and TRBJ2-7; D remains unclear. The CDR3 length is 14 residues. CDR1 is MDHEN and CDR2 is SYDVKM in the germline V gene. V was clipped by 2 bases and J by 3 bases, with 11 bases between them. CDR3 sequence reads: CASSLLQRNYEQYF. In DNA form, the CDR3 reads TGTGCCAGCAGTTTACTTCAAAGGAACTACGAGCAGTACTTC. The full variable domain, completed using reference TRBV28 and TRBJ2-7, is DVKVTQSSRYLVKRTGEKVFLECVQDMDHENMFWYRQDPGLGLRLIYFSYDVKMKEKGDIPEGYSVSREKKERFSLILESASTNQTSMYLCASSLLQRNYEQYFGPGTRLTVT.

The V call is TRBV4-1, the J call TRBJ1-1; D uncertain. The CDR3 contains 15 residues. Trimming removed 4 bases at V and 8 bases at J, with 20 bases between. Germline-derived CDR1 and CDR2 are MGHRA and YSYEKL. The CDR3 nucleotides are TGCGCCAGCAGCCGGACCGGGCAAAACCCAAGGGAAGCTTTCTTT. Encoded protein: CASSRTGQNPREAFF.